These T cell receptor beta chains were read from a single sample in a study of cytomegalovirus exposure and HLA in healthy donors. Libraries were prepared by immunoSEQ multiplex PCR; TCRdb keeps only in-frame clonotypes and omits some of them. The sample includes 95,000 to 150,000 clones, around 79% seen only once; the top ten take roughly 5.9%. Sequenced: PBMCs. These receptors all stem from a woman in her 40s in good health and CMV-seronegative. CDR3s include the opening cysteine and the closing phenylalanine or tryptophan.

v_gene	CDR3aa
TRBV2	CASSELSGTSGLGVRDTQYF
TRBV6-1	CASSEIRVNTEAFF
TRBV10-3	CAISPSDTQYF
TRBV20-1	CSIYENEQYF
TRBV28	CASSLYGGGEQYF
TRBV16	CASSLSTAYEQYF
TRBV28	CASSPGTGGLYGYTF
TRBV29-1	CSVGGVGELFF
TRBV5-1	CASSLGADWTQYF
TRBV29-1	CSVPGTGRETQYF
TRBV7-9	CSSSLALQVQRPYEQYF
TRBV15	CATSRDGPDSFENTEAFF
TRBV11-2	CASSGGRADHEQYF
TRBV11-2	CASSSTGQGNTIYF
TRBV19	CASRRTGEDQPQHF
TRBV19	CASSILCLRGESADTQYF
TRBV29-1	CSVVAGTGGGEQYF
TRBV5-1	CASSLFDRAIHGELFF
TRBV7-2	CASSFQGAREKLFF
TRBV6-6	CASSSYREGFEKLFF
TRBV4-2	CASSPGTGKDTQYF
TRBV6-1	CASSEVGGVDTIYF
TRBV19	CASQPGEGRMSTEAFF
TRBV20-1	CSVGGPREQYF
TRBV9	CASSPTSSEAYGYTF
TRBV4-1	CASSQPDRIQPQHF
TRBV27	CASSLHLGRGAYEQYF
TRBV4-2	CASSPLGTSGYNEQFF
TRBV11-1	CASSLTGTRVQETQYF
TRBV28	CASSFLGHYSNQPQHF
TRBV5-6	CASSNSAGPQGYGYTF
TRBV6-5	CASMASKSGANVLTF
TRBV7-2	CASSLGPEYLNEQFF
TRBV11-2	CASSLVTDQPQHF
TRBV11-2	CASSLWRGAVQFF
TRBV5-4	CASSPQTGTEAFF
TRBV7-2	CASSYAGNYEQYF
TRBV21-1	CASSEEGAPTMADTQYF
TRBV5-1	CASSSDRVEVRGYTF
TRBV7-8	CASSLAPRSLNQPQHF
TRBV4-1	CASSQGASGRAYNEQFF
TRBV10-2	CATQGLAGAVGTDTQYF
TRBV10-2	CASSTGSPGANVLTF
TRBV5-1	CASSMQPRGEAFF
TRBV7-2	CASSFNSGANVLTF
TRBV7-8	CASSLGGGPYNEQFF